This T cell receptor beta chain appears in the sequencing data of a study of T cells in Graves' hyperthyroidism and ophthalmopathy. At the level of the study: Any treatment followed the collection of peripheral blood at initial diagnosis. Findings and limits, study-wide: In the blood, most expanded thyroid clonotypes above 0.001 appeared as well.

Amplification of TCR beta CDR3 regions was performed using RNA transcripts as template. Using the HTBI primer set, a first-round RT-PCR was run on the TCR CDR3. Each CDR3 protein is one row after TCRdb ran MiXCR on the multiplex PCR reads. The sample lists a few hundred thousand distinct CDR3 sequences, approximately 19% occurring once. CDR3 length: 15 residues. The germline CDR1 and CDR2 sequences are MNHEY and SMNVEV (reference sequence). The V end lost 6 bases, the J end lost 4 bases, and 15 bases lay between the germline ends. Note on this clonotype: The antigen remains undetermined.

This TCR was sampled from a man between 45 and 60 years old with Graves' ophthalmopathy. The specimen sequenced was blood. This chain uses TRBV27 with TRBJ2-2; D uncertain. CDR3 sequence (DNA): TGTGCCAGCAGGGCTGTCTTGCCTGGCACCGGGGAGCTGTTTTTT. Translation: CASRAVLPGTGELFF.